This TCR beta chain came from a study of blood T cell repertoires in COVID-19. TCRdb's copy holds only in-frame clones and misses some; the assay was immunoSEQ multiplex PCR. Among about 200,000 clones listed, 86% were seen once. Input material: peripheral blood. The sequence was collected from a woman aged 45-65 years with COVID-19, enrolled during active disease.

The CDR3 reads CASSLAGVLTSGANVLTF. CDR3 DNA: TGTGCCAGCAGCTTGGCAGGGGTACTAACTTCTGGGGCCAACGTCCTGACTTTC. The V gene is TRBV5-5, the J gene TRBJ2-6; possible D gene TRBD1, 6 bases. The CDR3 has 18 residues. Trimming cost V 0 bases and J 1 base, with 14 bases left between them. The germline CDR1 and CDR2 sequences are SGHKS and YYEKEE (reference sequence).